This T cell receptor beta chain was captured by sequencing in a study of glioma-infiltrating T cells. Study in general: Sequencing aimed for about 4- to 10-fold coverage of roughly one million peripheral T cells.

Germline CDR1 is MNHNS and CDR2 is SASEGT. This CDR3 comprises 13 residues. Amplification of TCR alpha and beta CDR3 regions from RNA used iRepertoire nested multiplex PCR. Input was about 95-400 ng of tissue mRNA or PBMC total RNA. TCRdb re-analysed the multiplex PCR reads in MiXCR, keeping a single row per CDR3 protein. The sample lists about 380,000 distinct CDR3 sequences, roughly two fifths occurring once. Study-level results: Tissue-blood divergence was below expectation in non-neoplastic patients, above in gliomas. Shared blood CDR3 signature motifs marked patients with low tissue-blood divergence.

This clonotype occurred once. What it binds is not known. A much larger clone sits a single nucleotide away, making a read error possible. Sequences were obtained from glioma tissue, nonneoplastic brain tissue, or PBMCs (not recorded which). The chain couples TRBV6-1 to TRBJ2-7; weak D call: TRBD2 (6 bases). This receptor was taken from a human donor with low-grade glioma or glioblastoma, undergoing nonglioma brain surgery, or in good health (not recorded which). The CDR3 reads CSPEGPFSYGQYF. The CDR3 nucleotides are TGTTCCCCGGAGGGCCCCTTTTCCTACGGGCAGTACTTC.